The text below deals with one TCR beta chain. The antigen this receptor binds is unknown. Per-nucleotide qualities are absent, and no much larger clonotype sits a single base away. The data stem from a study of cytomegalovirus exposure and HLA in healthy donors (dated by TCRdb to about 2017). About the full investigation: An earlier analysis of 587 of the donors reported 250 to 300 Gb of sequence data and some 120 million unique TCR beta sequences from 150 million to 200 million T cells. About 280 gigabases of sequencing data and around 90 million unique TCR sequences made up an early release that covered over 550 HLA-typed donors. The genetic ancestry cluster associated with self-reported Caucasian donors included 80% to 90% of the roughly 400 genotyped donors. The aim of the study was to test whether cataloging public T cell receptors could identify signatures of past pathogen exposure. The study profiled the T cell repertoires of hundreds of subjects by immunosequencing and related them to cytomegalovirus serostatus. Along with the approximately 620-subject first cohort, a separate validation cohort of around 110 different subjects was used. To predict cytomegalovirus infection status, the study brought together high-throughput TCR immunosequencing, statistical association of individual TCRs with disease status, and machine learning. To study patterns of TCR occurrence, a later analysis re-analyzed previously published TCR beta repertoires from more than 550 donors and added high-resolution HLA genotyping. Rather than using new phenotypic data, the later analysis identified candidate immune exposures from TCR beta sequences and from how often those sequences occurred across donors. In an earlier analysis of roughly 580 of the donors, high-throughput TCR beta sequencing was used to judge whether each TCR beta V gene segment behaved as functional or pseudogenic. Donor age, sex, ethnicity and CMV serostatus were compiled alongside the repertoire data. In a later genetic analysis, genome-wide SNP genotypes for about 55% of the roughly 670 donors were used, and that subset was treated as a discovery cohort. All discovery cohort repertoires had been generated using a single sequencing platform. HLA typing covered class I and class II loci at four-digit resolution. The number of typed donors differed by locus: about 629-640 for A, B, C, DRB1 and DQB1; 522 for DQA1; approximately 600 for DPA1; and approximately 450 for DPB1. A handful of DR-DQ haplotypes were handled as single units for association and clustering because linkage in the cohort was strong. On average, around 230,000 unique TCR beta nucleotide sequences were sequenced per donor among 300 to 500 genotyped donors of the cohort, with roughly 19% of those sequences being non-productive.

In total, 666 healthy bone marrow donors made up the cohort. At the time of sampling, all cohort members were nominally healthy, though unrecorded immune exposures were likely present. The donor was CMV seronegative and was included in the group of hundreds of seronegative cohort members. A peripheral blood sample was collected from each donor, and TCR beta sequencing was performed on peripheral blood mononuclear cells. Genomic DNA extraction from the blood cell samples was performed with the Qiagen DNeasy Blood Extraction Kit. The library was generated by the immunoSEQ multiplex PCR assay. A mixture of 60 forward primers for TCR Vbeta segments and 13 reverse primers for TCR Jbeta segments was used in the multiplex PCR. The CDR3 region of rearranged TCR beta genes was amplified from genomic DNA by a multiplex PCR assay. On the Illumina HiSeq System, the amplified TCR beta libraries were sequenced as 87-base-pair reads. The authors' pipeline ran thus. A later analysis tallied roughly 76 million unique TCR beta chains across the 666 repertoires, and about 12 million of those chains were shared by two or more donors. Raw reads were error-corrected and collapsed into unique sequences by a nearest-neighbor algorithm in which closely related sequences were merged to remove PCR and sequencing errors. V, D and J gene segments were assigned by aligning CDR3 sequences to IMGT reference sequences. Each retained sequence needed at least a six-nucleotide match to both a V gene segment and a J gene segment. Rearrangements were classified as productive when the CDR3 lacked stop codons and remained in frame with V and J, and all other rearrangements were classified as non-productive. CDR3 was defined according to IMGT convention as the region running from the second conserved V-encoded cysteine to the conserved J-encoded phenylalanine. The earlier analysis of 587 of the donors excluded any sequence lacking an unambiguous match to a single V gene segment. In an earlier analysis of about 590 of the donors, a V segment was called functional when productive rearrangements were above 56.7%, and segregating when the standard deviation between donors exceeded 5%. A statistical classification framework was built to diagnose cytomegalovirus status from the catalog of TCR beta chain sequences. In a later analysis, TCR nucleotide sequences were compared against IMGT/GENE-DB human TR gene sequences so that V and J genes could be assigned. A later analysis assigned CDR3 sequences and most-parsimonious VDJ recombination scenarios with the TCRdist pipeline. In a later analysis, every TCR beta chain was defined by the combination of its CDR3 amino acid sequence and its V-gene family, and reads without a unique V-gene family were dropped. A later analysis removed 592 highly shared, low-generation-probability nucleotide sequences to deal with suspected cross-contamination and a sequencing artifact. For each public chain, a later analysis derived a clonal expansion index from normalized ranks of inferred template counts within each repertoire. A later analysis computed generation probabilities with a VDJ recombination model fitted to out-of-frame rearrangements, and checked the results against IGoR. In a later analysis, hypergeometric tests were used to score TCR-TCR, TCR-HLA and TCR-CMV co-occurrence, with a repertoire-size bias correction applied to TCR pairs. False discovery rates were estimated in a later analysis by permuting HLA or CMV assignments 20 times. A later analysis grouped co-occurring TCRs with DBSCAN, adding TCRdist sequence similarity when clustering within HLA-allele-positive subsets. Repertoires with fewer than 30,000 or more than 120,000 public chains were left out of co-occurrence clustering, as were a handful of repertoires with anomalous nucleotide sharing. Not all clones reach the TCRdb copy of this immuneACCESS table, which keeps in-frame sequences only. Checked studies attribute under half of the gap to unresolved V genes and leave the rest unexplained. The V and J calls and the clone size are those of that table, but D and trimming were determined from the DNA. Counted in this sample were around 33,000 clones; more than 90% of them appeared once. The top ten clones comprise 2% to 3% of the sample.

On the study overall, not on this receptor specifically: A later analysis found that most CMV-associated TCR beta chains appeared HLA-restricted, with HLA associations seemingly driven largely by CMV exposure. Most TCR sequences were seen in very few donors, while some public TCRs were found in many individuals. The authors suggested that the approach could potentially be generalized to other disease states and immunological phenotypes. Correlated functional status among segregating V segments might be attributable to linkage disequilibrium, but an unknown experimental factor could not be ruled out. Because HLA typing was missing for some donors at each locus, association tests included only the typed subset. A cluster of highly shared sequence variants was judged likely to be a technical artifact of the sequencing pipeline. The classifier was reported to diagnose cytomegalovirus status with high specificity and sensitivity in both the original and validation cohorts. Presence/absence analyses assumed roughly uniform sequencing depth across donors, an assumption that may not hold. Only TCR beta chains were sequenced in this cohort, and the absence of alpha or paired-chain data limited detectable features. Strong co-occurrence of HLA alleles, especially DR and DQ, made assigning TCR associations to individual alleles difficult. A further reported finding was that TCR beta sequences accurately predicted the HLA-A and HLA-B alleles for most subjects in the first cohort. A total of about 150 TCR beta chains were listed by the study as associated with cytomegalovirus. V-gene and J-gene trimming of TCR beta chains was associated with a missense DCLRE1C variant in a later genetic analysis, and the association was replicated in an independent cohort. Broadly in line with IMGT annotations, most TCR beta V segments showed up in productive rearrangements about 87% or about 30% of the time in an earlier analysis of some 590 of the donors. A later analysis associated 16,951 TCR beta sequences with specific HLA alleles at a false discovery rate of 0.05. Because counts were too low, about 18 rarely observed V segments, including chromosome 9 orphons, were left out of the earlier analysis of 587 of the donors. A later analysis reported that several top co-occurrence clusters appeared linked to parvovirus B19, influenza, CMV and Epstein-Barr virus. A few of the identified cytomegalovirus-associated TCR beta chains were confirmed in vitro to be specific for cytomegalovirus antigens. The 87-base-pair reads could not distinguish some IMGT-functional V segments, including TRBV6-2 and TRBV6-3, so those segments were excluded. According to a later genetic analysis, donors in an Asian-associated ancestry cluster had fewer N-insertions in productive TCRs than the approximately 700-donor mean. In a later analysis, HLA-associated TCR beta chains were found to be more clonally expanded and to have lower generation probabilities than equally common non-associated chains. Immune exposure information for the cohort was limited to CMV serostatus. According to a later analysis, TCR association rates differed among HLA loci, with DRB1 alleles showing the most associated TCRs and HLA-C alleles showing the fewest.

The germline V gene encodes CDR1 LNHNV and CDR2 YYDKDF (reference sequence). The CDR3 runs 18 amino acids, cysteine and phenylalanine included. Only the CDR3 DNA is retained, 54 bases long and in frame from the first base. Compared with germline, V lacks 2 bases and J lacks 8 bases; bases without a gene match: 18. The sample was PBMCs. The V gene is TRBV15 and the J gene is TRBJ2-1, with TRBD2 matching 7 junction bases. The source of this sequence is a woman between 18 and 30 years old in good health and CMV-seronegative. CDR3 protein: CATSRRPLPGGWGDEQFF. The nucleotide sequence is TGTGCCACCAGCAGACGACCTTTACCCGGGGGGTGGGGTGATGAGCAGTTCTTC.